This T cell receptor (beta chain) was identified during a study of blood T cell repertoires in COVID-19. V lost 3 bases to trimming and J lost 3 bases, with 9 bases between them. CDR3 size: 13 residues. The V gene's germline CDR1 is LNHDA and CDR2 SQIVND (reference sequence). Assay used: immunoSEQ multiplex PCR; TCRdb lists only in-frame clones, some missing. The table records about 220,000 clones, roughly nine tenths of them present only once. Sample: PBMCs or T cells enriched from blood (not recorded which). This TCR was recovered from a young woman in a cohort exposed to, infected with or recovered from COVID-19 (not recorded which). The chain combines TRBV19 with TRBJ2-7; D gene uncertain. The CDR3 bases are TGTGCCAGTAGTATGGCACTACACTACGAGCAGTACTTC. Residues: CASSMALHYEQYF.